The 5 T cell receptor beta chains below were found in one sample sequenced in a study of shared clonotypes between healthy human individuals. Libraries were prepared by immunoSEQ multiplex PCR; TCRdb keeps only in-frame clonotypes and omits some of them. Among roughly 500,000 clones listed, about 96% were seen once. Sequenced sample: naive CD4+ T cells sorted from blood. Subset described: CD45RA+ positively selected. These receptors were collected from a woman aged 30 to 39 in good health.

V and J are TRBV5-8 and TRBJ2-5, with 13 bases that match TRBD2. From germline, CDR1 is SGHTS and CDR2 YDEGEE. The CDR3 has 16 residues. The trim removed 4 bases at V and 3 bases at J, leaving 6 bases unmatched. The CDR3 DNA sequence: TGTGCCAGCAGCAGGGGACTAGCGGGAATCGAAGAGACCCAGTACTTC. It specifies CASSRGLAGIEETQYF.

This clone has a single count. Other nucleotide sequences in the sample specify the same CDR3. J is TRBJ1-1 and V is TRBV5-1; maybe TRBD1 (5 bases). The V gene's germline CDR1 is SGHRS and CDR2 YFSETQ. V lost 5 bases to trimming and J lost 0 bases, with 8 bases between them. CDR3 length equals 13 residues. In DNA, the CDR3 is TGCGCCAGCAGTTTGACAGTGAACACTGAAGCTTTCTTT. The encoded protein is CASSLTVNTEAFF.

V usage is TRBV6-5 and J usage is TRBJ1-1; D is uncertain. Trimming removed 0 bases from V and 7 bases from J, with 9 bases in between. Germline V gives CDR1 MNHEY, CDR2 SVGAGI. The CDR3 contains 13 residues. The CDR3 region is CASSYSWADEAFF. CDR3 in DNA: TGTGCCAGCAGTTACTCTTGGGCCGATGAAGCTTTCTTT.

The rearrangement links TRBV28 to TRBJ2-7; D is possibly TRBD1 (6 bases). The V gene lost 5 bases and the J gene lost 3 bases, with 20 bases spanning the gap. The germline V gene encodes CDR1 MDHEN and CDR2 SYDVKM. The length of the CDR3 is 16 residues. CDR3 sequence: CASSPAGASEDYEQYF. The CDR3 nucleotides are TGTGCCAGCAGTCCCGCAGGGGCCTCCGAGGACTACGAGCAGTACTTC.

V is TRBV20-1 and J is TRBJ2-5; D is uncertain. The J call may be wrong; the DNA end is better matched by TRBJ2-7. The CDR3 consists of 11 residues. CDR1 and CDR2 from the germline V gene are DFQATT and SNEGSKA (reference sequence). The CDR3 reads CSARPIYEQYF. Here the CDR3 DNA reads TGCAGTGCTAGGCCTATATACGAGCAGTACTTC.